One TCR beta chain is described in this entry. The data stem from a study of cytomegalovirus exposure and HLA in healthy donors. This CDR3 has 15 residues. V trimming: 7 bases; J trimming: 2 bases; junction bases outside the gene matches: 7. CDR1 and CDR2 from the germline V gene are SNHLY and FYNNEI. The assay was immunoSEQ multiplex PCR, and TCRdb's table has in-frame clones only and misses some. The repertoire holds 250,000 to 350,000 clones, over 75% seen once, with over 0.85% in the top ten. Sequences were obtained from PBMCs. V and J are TRBV2 and TRBJ2-5; 10 nucleotides agree with TRBD2. This receptor was identified in a woman between 18 and 29 years old in good health and CMV-seronegative. Here the CDR3 reads CASKYTAGGQETQYF. The CDR3 DNA sequence: TGTGCCAGCAAGTACACAGCGGGAGGGCAAGAGACCCAGTACTTC.